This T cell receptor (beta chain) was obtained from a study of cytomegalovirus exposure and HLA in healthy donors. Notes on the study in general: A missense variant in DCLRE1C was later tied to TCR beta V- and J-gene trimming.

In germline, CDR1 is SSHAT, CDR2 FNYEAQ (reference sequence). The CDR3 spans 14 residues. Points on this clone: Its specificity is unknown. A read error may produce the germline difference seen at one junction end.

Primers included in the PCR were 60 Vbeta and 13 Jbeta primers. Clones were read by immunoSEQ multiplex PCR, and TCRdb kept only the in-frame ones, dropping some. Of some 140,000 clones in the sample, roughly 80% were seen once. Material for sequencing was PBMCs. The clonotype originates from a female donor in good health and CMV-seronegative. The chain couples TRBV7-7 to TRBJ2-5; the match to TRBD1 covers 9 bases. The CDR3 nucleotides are TGTGCTAGCAGCTTGGACAGGGGCCAAGAGACCCAGTACTTC. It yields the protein CASSLDRGQETQYF.